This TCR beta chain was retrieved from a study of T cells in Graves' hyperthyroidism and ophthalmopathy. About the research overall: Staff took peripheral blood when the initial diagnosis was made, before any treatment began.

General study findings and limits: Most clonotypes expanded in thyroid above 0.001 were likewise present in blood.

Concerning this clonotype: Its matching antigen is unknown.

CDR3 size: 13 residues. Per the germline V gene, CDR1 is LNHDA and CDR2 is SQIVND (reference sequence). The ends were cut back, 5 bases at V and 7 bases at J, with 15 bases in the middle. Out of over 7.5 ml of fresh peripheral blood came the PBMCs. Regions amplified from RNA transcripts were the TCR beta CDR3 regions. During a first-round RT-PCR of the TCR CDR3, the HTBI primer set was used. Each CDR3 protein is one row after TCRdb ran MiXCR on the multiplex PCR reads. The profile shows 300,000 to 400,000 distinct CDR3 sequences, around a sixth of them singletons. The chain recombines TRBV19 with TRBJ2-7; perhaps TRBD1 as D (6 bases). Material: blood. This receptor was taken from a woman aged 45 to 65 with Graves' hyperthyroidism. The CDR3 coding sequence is TGTGCCAGTAGTGCGCAACAGGGTGAGGAGCAGTACTTC. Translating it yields CASSAQQGEEQYF.